This TCR beta chain was sequenced in a study of T cell changes during pregnancy in multiple sclerosis. Here immunoSEQ multiplex PCR was the method, and the copy in TCRdb shows in-frame clones only, minus some. This table holds 80,000 to 130,000 clones, roughly 93% found once. Germline values: CDR1 SGHRS, CDR2 YFSETQ. The CDR3 has 11 amino acids. V was trimmed by 7 bases and J by 3 bases, leaving 8 bases between them. The source was peripheral blood, collected before pregnancy. The chain links TRBV5-1 to TRBJ2-7; D not certain. The TCR comes from a female donor with multiple sclerosis, enrolled in a pregnancy study. CDR3 protein: CASGPSYEQYF. For the CDR3, the DNA is TGCGCCAGCGGGCCGAGCTACGAGCAGTACTTC.